This T cell receptor (beta chain) was recorded in a study of response to subunit inactivated influenza vaccine. Study results and limitations: That few new T cells are recruited by each seasonal influenza vaccination was the authors' suggestion.

TCRdb re-derived calls from the RT-PCR reads in MiXCR, one entry per CDR3 protein. The sample lists around 470,000 distinct CDR3 sequences; approximately 7.8% were seen once. The CDR3 consists of 16 residues. Germline V gives CDR1 SEHNR, CDR2 FQNEAQ (reference sequence). V shed 4 bases, J shed 2 bases, and the junction held 7 bases outside the gene matches. On this clonotype: What it binds is unknown.

The V call is TRBV7-9, the J call TRBJ2-1; TRBD2 agrees at 8 bases. The clonotype was recovered from a man aged 50-75 years who received an inactivated influenza vaccine. Specimen: PBMCs from blood, collected roughly 24 months after vaccination. The CDR3 loop is CASSSIAGRTYNEQFF. In DNA, the CDR3 is TGTGCCAGCAGCTCCATAGCGGGGAGAACCTACAATGAGCAGTTCTTC.